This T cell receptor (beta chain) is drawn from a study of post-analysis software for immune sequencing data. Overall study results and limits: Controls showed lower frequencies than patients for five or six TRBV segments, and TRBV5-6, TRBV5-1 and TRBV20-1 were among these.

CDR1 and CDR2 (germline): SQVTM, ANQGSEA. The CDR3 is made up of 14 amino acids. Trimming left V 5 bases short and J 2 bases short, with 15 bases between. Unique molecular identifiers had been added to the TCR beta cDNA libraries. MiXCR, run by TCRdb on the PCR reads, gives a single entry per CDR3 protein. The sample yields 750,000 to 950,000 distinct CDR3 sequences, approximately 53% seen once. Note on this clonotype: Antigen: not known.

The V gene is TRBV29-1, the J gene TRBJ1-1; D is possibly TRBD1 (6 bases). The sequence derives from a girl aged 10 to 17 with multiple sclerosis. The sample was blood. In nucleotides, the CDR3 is TGCAGCGTTCAACAGGGTCATGGTAACACTGAAGCTTTCTTT. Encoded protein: CSVQQGHGNTEAFF.